This record covers a single T cell receptor (beta chain). Antigen unknown. The data stem from a study of T cells after posttransplantation cyclophosphamide. The germline V and J ends were trimmed by 2 bases and 6 bases, with 15 bases remaining between them. The CDR3 is 15 amino acids. Germline V lookup: CDR1 SGDLS, CDR2 YYNGEE. Busulfan-fludarabine conditioning, marrow transplant, and cyclophosphamide on days +3 and +4 were administered. Study-wide points: Blood and skin or GI T cell repertoires showed limited TRB overlap.

Assay used: immunoSEQ multiplex PCR; TCRdb lists only in-frame clones, some missing. The sample records 4,000 or so clones, 80% to 85% being singletons. Sequences were derived from PBMCs, sampled after an allogeneic stem cell transplant with post-transplant cyclophosphamide. The origin of this receptor is a female patient between 50 and 60 years old who received an allogeneic stem cell transplant from a related donor, was CMV-positive, and had no GVHD. Some T cells here may be from the graft donor. The gene calls are TRBV9 and TRBJ1-5; D gene unclear. The chain's CDR3 is CASSVSPLGGQPQHF. The CDR3 DNA reads TGTGCCAGCAGCGTGAGTCCTTTGGGAGGTCAGCCCCAGCATTTT.